These T cell receptor beta chains were read from a single sample in a study of cytomegalovirus exposure and HLA in healthy donors. Generated by immunoSEQ multiplex PCR, the TCRdb table keeps only in-frame clones and is missing some. This table has about 110,000 clones, roughly 70% appearing once. What was sequenced was PBMCs. The source of these receptors is a male donor in good health and CMV-seropositive. Both conserved end residues are part of each CDR3. A D gene is named only where the DNA matches it firmly. Rows give clone size only sometimes, using once, few, many, or a class for an expanded clone.

v_call	clone_size	d_call	j_call	cdr3_aa	cdr3_nt
TRBV6-5	few	NA	TRBJ1-2	CASSHRGLANYGYTF	TGTGCCAGCAGTCATCGGGGGTTAGCTAACTATGGCTACACCTTC
TRBV2	NA	NA	TRBJ1-5	CASSAVRDQPQHF	TGTGCCAGCAGTGCGGTAAGAGATCAGCCCCAGCATTTT
TRBV7-9	NA	NA	TRBJ2-7	CASSSPIGDRILYEQYF	TGTGCCAGCAGCTCCCCAATAGGCGACAGGATCCTCTACGAGCAGTACTTC
TRBV5-6	NA	NA	TRBJ2-6	CASSLYQNSGANVLTF	TGTGCCAGCAGCTTGTATCAGAACTCTGGGGCCAACGTCCTGACTTTC
TRBV7-2	NA	NA	TRBJ2-3	CASSLTSGSTDTQYF	TGTGCCAGCAGCTTAACCAGCGGGAGCACAGATACGCAGTATTTT
TRBV27	NA	NA	TRBJ2-1	CASSLIHRRTGSEQFF	TGTGCCAGCAGTTTAATTCATCGCCGCACAGGGTCAGAGCAGTTCTTC
TRBV30	once	TRBD1	TRBJ2-4	CAWRPGQGKNIQYF	TGTGCCTGGAGGCCGGGACAGGGTAAAAACATTCAGTACTTC
TRBV2	NA	NA	TRBJ2-1	CASRRDSRAYNEQFF	TGTGCCAGCAGGCGGGACAGCCGAGCCTACAATGAGCAGTTCTTC
TRBV6-5	NA	NA	TRBJ1-6	CASSYTPSGVLHF	TGTGCCAGCAGTTATACCCCCTCAGGGGTCCTCCACTTT
TRBV7-8	few	TRBD1	TRBJ2-2	CASSVTGGIGTGELFF	TGTGCCAGCAGCGTGACAGGGGGTATCGGCACCGGGGAGCTGTTTTTT
TRBV7-7	NA	NA	TRBJ2-7	CASSLAQDRSYEQYF	TGTGCCAGCAGCTTAGCCCAAGACAGGTCCTACGAGCAGTACTTC
TRBV9	NA	TRBD1	TRBJ2-2	CASSYGPIAGQGNTGELFF	TGTGCCAGCAGCTATGGCCCCATTGCGGGACAGGGGAACACCGGGGAGCTGTTTTTT
TRBV7-3	NA	TRBD2	TRBJ2-1	CASSLSGGVPPSYNEQFF	TGTGCCAGCAGCTTGAGCGGGGGGGTACCTCCCTCCTACAATGAGCAGTTCTTC
TRBV7-2	NA	NA	TRBJ1-1	CASSFQYRNTEAFF	TGTGCCAGCAGCTTTCAATACAGGAACACTGAAGCTTTCTTT
TRBV6-1	NA	NA	TRBJ1-1	CASSVTTTKNTEAFF	TGTGCCAGCAGTGTCACCACCACAAAGAACACTGAAGCTTTCTTT
TRBV6-1	NA	TRBD2	TRBJ2-5	CASSEALAGALQETQYF	TGTGCCAGCAGTGAAGCTCTAGCGGGGGCCCTACAAGAGACCCAGTACTTC
TRBV28	NA	NA	TRBJ1-2	CASSPIPGGSYGYTF	TGTGCCAGCAGCCCCATCCCGGGGGGCTCCTATGGCTACACCTTC
TRBV5-4	NA	TRBD1	TRBJ2-5	CASSAGQALETQYF	TGTGCCAGCAGCGCCGGACAGGCTCTAGAGACCCAGTACTTC
TRBV7-2	NA	NA	TRBJ2-7	CASSLSPGGVYEQYF	TGTGCCAGCAGCTTATCCCCCGGGGGAGTCTACGAGCAGTACTTC
TRBV14	NA	NA	TRBJ2-5	CASSLRSSYQETQYF	TGTGCCAGCAGCCTGAGGAGTAGCTACCAAGAGACCCAGTACTTC
TRBV5-6	once	TRBD2	TRBJ2-7	CASTPGGPLSYEQYF	TGTGCCAGCACCCCGGGAGGTCCCCTCTCCTACGAGCAGTACTTC
TRBV29-1	NA	NA	TRBJ2-1	CSVDAGIFREINHNEQFF	TGCAGCGTTGACGCGGGAATTTTCCGAGAGATAAACCACAATGAGCAGTTCTTC
TRBV11-1	few	NA	TRBJ1-1	CASSYGTYNTEAFF	TGTGCCAGCAGCTATGGGACTTATAACACTGAAGCTTTCTTT
TRBV19	NA	NA	TRBJ1-1	CASIPGWNTEAFF	TGTGCCAGTATTCCCGGGTGGAACACTGAAGCTTTCTTT
TRBV5-1	few	NA	TRBJ1-1	CASSGGTANTEAFF	TGCGCCAGCAGCGGGGGGACGGCGAACACTGAAGCTTTCTTT
TRBV28	NA	TRBD2	TRBJ2-4	CASRSGGTKNIQYF	TGTGCCAGCAGGTCGGGGGGTACCAAAAACATTCAGTACTTC
TRBV9	once	NA	TRBJ1-1	CASSVGGGLYATEAFF	TGTGCCAGCAGCGTCGGTGGGGGCCTCTATGCCACTGAAGCTTTCTTT
TRBV27	NA	NA	TRBJ2-3	CASSGRGSTDTQYF	TGTGCCAGCAGTGGTAGAGGGTCGACAGATACGCAGTATTTT
TRBV5-1	NA	NA	TRBJ2-7	CASSSDTYEQYF	TGCGCCAGCAGCTCGGACACCTACGAGCAGTACTTC
TRBV5-6	once	NA	TRBJ2-5	CASSTEWQETQYF	TGTGCCAGCAGCACAGAATGGCAAGAGACCCAGTACTTC
TRBV7-9	NA	TRBD2	TRBJ2-7	CASSSSGTYYEQYF	TGTGCCAGCAGTTCTAGCGGGACCTACTACGAGCAGTACTTC
TRBV15	few	NA	TRBJ1-2	CATSRDLVGTYGYTF	TGTGCCACCAGCAGAGATCTTGTCGGTACCTATGGCTACACCTTC
TRBV7-2	NA	NA	TRBJ1-3	CASRDSGQNSGNTIYF	TGTGCCAGCAGGGATTCTGGACAGAACTCTGGAAACACCATATATTTT
TRBV5-1	NA	TRBD1	TRBJ2-7	CASSSQQGAGYEQYF	TGCGCCAGCAGCTCTCAACAGGGGGCGGGCTACGAGCAGTACTTC
TRBV5-1	NA	TRBD1	TRBJ1-1	CASSPIPGTATEAFF	TGCGCCAGCAGCCCCATCCCCGGGACAGCCACTGAAGCTTTCTTT
TRBV4-3	NA	TRBD1	TRBJ1-5	CASSQDRTGGYSNQPQHF	TGCGCCAGCAGCCAAGATCGAACAGGGGGCTATAGCAATCAGCCCCAGCATTTT
TRBV28	NA	NA	TRBJ2-1	CASSLPNFLPREQFF	TGTGCCAGCAGTTTACCCAATTTCCTACCCCGGGAGCAGTTCTTC
TRBV6-5	NA	TRBD1	TRBJ1-2	CASSYSQGALNYGYTF	TGTGCCAGCAGTTACTCCCAGGGGGCTCTTAACTATGGCTACACCTTC
TRBV27	NA	NA	TRBJ1-4	CATLYTTNEKLFF	TGTGCCACCCTGTATACAACTAATGAAAAACTGTTTTTT
TRBV4-3	NA	NA	TRBJ1-1	CASTHGGTEAFF	TGCGCCAGCACCCACGGGGGCACTGAAGCTTTCTTT
TRBV10-3	few	NA	TRBJ2-1	CAISAGLRGGEQFF	TGTGCCATCAGTGCGGGACTTCGCGGTGGAGAGCAGTTCTTC